This entry describes one T cell receptor (beta chain). Germline values: CDR1 LNHNV, CDR2 YYDKDF (reference sequence). Germline trimming cut 8 bases from V and 4 bases from J; bases unmatched to any gene: 12. The CDR3 has 16 residues. The sample originates from a study of identical twins. MiXCR was run by TCRdb on the 5' RACE reads, yielding one entry per CDR3 protein. The sample has about 260,000 distinct CDR3 sequences; approximately 7% are singletons. This sample was shared with a second study, whose subject was yellow fever vaccine responses in identical twins.

The receptor was isolated from a woman under 30 in good health. The V and J genes are TRBV15 and TRBJ1-2, with TRBD1 matching 11 bases. The sequencing input was memory (CD45RO+) T cells sorted from blood. The chain's CDR3 is CATSVPGQGESYGYTF. The CDR3 DNA follows: TGTGCCACCTCCGTCCCGGGACAGGGGGAATCCTATGGCTACACCTTC.